The text below deals with one T cell receptor beta chain. Its antigen specificity is not known. No base quality values were provided; no much bigger clone lies one nucleotide off. Trimming leaves V shorter by 7 bases and J shorter by 1 base, with the junction holding 4 bases beyond the gene matches. The CDR3 covers 15 residues, taking in both the cysteine and the phenylalanine. The kept DNA is CDR3 alone, 45 bases in frame from the first base. All donors were healthy Caucasians. The twin cohort comprised three pairs of female monozygotic twins, all aged roughly 18 to 30 years. Positive isolation kits from Invitrogen were used to isolate CD4+ and CD8+ T cell populations. To prepare the library, 5' RACE was applied. The listed sequencing device is Illumina HiSeq 2000. Template switching added a universal primer binding site, and the final cDNA carried a unique molecular identifier that allowed TCR cDNA molecules to be counted accurately. Specific primers in the conserved constant-segment region were used to synthesize first-strand cDNA for the TCR alpha and beta chains. Each cDNA library was double barcoded, with a SMART-Mk sample barcode plus Illumina barcodes, to control for contamination. TruSeq adapter sequences along with Illumina sample barcodes were introduced in two successive PCR steps. The TCR alpha and beta cDNA libraries were sequenced on the Illumina HiSeq platform using custom primers. The original pipeline was this. MiGEC was used to process raw reads and extract unique molecular identifiers, and MiXCR was used to find CDR3 positions. For each individual, recombination models were inferred using an EM algorithm with the repgenHMM and IGoR tools. Shared clonotypes were analyzed with the tcR package in R, and sharing was normalized by the product of cloneset sizes. To study raw recombination without the effects of thymic and clonal selection, out-of-frame nonproductive sequences were analyzed. The public reads were reprocessed in TCRdb via fastp at Q25 and MiXCR, keeping in-frame beta chains. CDR3 protein sequences are deduplicated, and each keeps its most common genes and DNA. The V and J calls reflect TCRdb's pipeline rather than the authors' work. The sample records approximately 500,000 distinct CDR3 sequences, roughly 15% of which are singletons. The ten largest account for 0.35% to 0.45% of the sample.

The data derive from a study of identical twins listed by TCRdb under 2016. Regarding the study in general: TCR alpha and beta repertoires from monozygotic twins, unrelated adults of various ages and cord blood were deep-sequenced to test whether fetal clonotypes persist. Replicate twin experiments were performed at different times using different library preparation protocols to rule out contamination.

What the research found in general, with its limitations: Conclusions relied on cross-sectional statistical analysis, since the same donors could not be followed over many years. In beta out-of-frame sequences, excess twin sharing was weaker, because having fewer shared sequences lowered the signal-to-noise ratio. Abundant cord blood beta clonotypes carried fewer insertions; young adult naive repertoires showed a weaker similar trend, while memory repertoires showed none. Out-of-frame TCR alpha sequences shared between twins showed an excess of low generation-probability sequences compared with coincidental sharing between unrelated individuals. Invariant T cells such as MAIT and iNKT could partly confound zero-insertion analyses, though diverse VJ usage argued against this for most clonotypes. In monozygotic twins, out-of-frame TCR alpha sharing was systematically underestimated by recombination models, although the models agreed with sharing between unrelated individuals.

This sample was shared with a second study, whose subject was yellow fever vaccine responses in identical twins. The second publication reports: The authors reported that the T cell response to vaccination in identical twins appeared partly convergent and partly personalized. Focusing on identical twins, the study followed the T cell clones that responded to the vaccine, and did so with precision.

The sequenced sample was CD4+ T cells sorted from blood. Recombination joined TRBV12-3 or TRBV12-4 with TRBJ2-1, with 10 bases aligning to TRBD1. The origin of this receptor is a woman between 18 and 29 years old in good health. This receptor carries the CDR3 CASTPGQGSYNEQFF. The nucleotides read TGTGCCAGCACCCCGGGACAGGGGTCCTACAATGAGCAGTTCTTC.